The clone carrying this T cell receptor (beta chain) has a count of ten or more. The data were taken from a study of T cells in Graves' hyperthyroidism and ophthalmopathy. Germline CDR1 and CDR2: PRHDT and FYEKMQ (reference sequence). J was trimmed by 6 bases and V by 1 base; bases with no gene match: 2. This CDR3 contains 13 residues. From RNA transcripts, TCR beta CDR3 regions were amplified. HTBI primers were employed in a first-round RT-PCR of the TCR CDR3. Each CDR3 protein gets one entry after TCRdb re-called the multiplex PCR reads with MiXCR. The table includes some 400,000 distinct CDR3 sequences, roughly 19% detected once.

The sample was blood. The rearrangement uses TRBV13 and TRBJ2-7; TRBD1 agrees at 8 bases. The receptor was isolated from a woman younger than 30 with Graves' hyperthyroidism. CDR3 residues: CASSLETGAEQYF. The CDR3 DNA follows: TGTGCCAGCAGCTTAGAGACAGGGGCCGAGCAGTACTTC. Together with reference TRBV13 and TRBJ2-7, the CDR3 gives the full variable domain: AAGVIQSPRHLIKEKRETATLKCYPIPRHDTVYWYQQGPGQDPQFLISFYEKMQSDKGSIPDRFSAQQFSDYHSELNMSSLELGDSALYFCASSLETGAEQYFGPGTRLTVT.